What follows are 28 T cell receptor beta chains derived from one specimen sequenced in a study of glioma-infiltrating T cells. TCR alpha and beta CDR3 regions were amplified from RNA using iRepertoire nested multiplex PCR. TCRdb processed the multiplex PCR reads anew with MiXCR; each CDR3 protein has one entry. The sample has some 100,000 distinct CDR3 sequences, around a quarter seen once. Sequenced input: glioma tissue, nonneoplastic brain tissue, or PBMCs (not recorded which). Receptors originate from a human donor with low-grade glioma or glioblastoma, undergoing nonglioma brain surgery, or in good health (not recorded which).

Points on this clonotype: A single base separates this from a much larger clone, so it may be a read error. The chain couples TRBV7-9 to TRBJ1-5; weak D call: TRBD1 (6 bases). V was trimmed by 5 bases and J by 1 base, leaving 12 bases between them. The CDR3 is made up of 15 amino acids. In germline, CDR1 is SEHNR, CDR2 FQNEAQ (reference sequence). CDR3 in amino acids: CASSRGQLSNQPQHF. The CDR3 bases are TGTGCCAGCAGCCGCGGACAGTTAAGCAATCAGCCCCAGCATTTT. Full variable domain (missing parts from reference TRBV7-9 and TRBJ1-5): DTGVSQNPRHKITKRGQNVTFRCDPISEHNRLYWYRQTLGQGPEFLTYFQNEAQLEKSRLLSDRFSAERPKGSFSTLEIQRTEQGDSAMYLCASSRGQLSNQPQHFGDGTRLSIL.

This clonotype was observed at least ten times. CDR3 sequence (DNA): TGCGCCAGCAGAGAGAGCGGATCCTACAATGAGCAGTTCTTC. It yields the protein CASRESGSYNEQFF. V is TRBV5-1 and J is TRBJ2-1, with D perhaps TRBD2 (5 bases). Germline V gene sequence: CDR1 SGHRS, CDR2 YFSETQ. The ends were cut back, 5 bases at V and 1 base at J, with 10 bases in the middle. This CDR3 is 14 amino acids long.

A few counts support this clonotype. CDR3 nucleotides: TGCGCCAGCAGTGAGTCGATTGGTTGGGCTTCGACAGATACGCAGTATTTT. Its protein product is CASSESIGWASTDTQYF. The chain combines TRBV10-2 with TRBJ2-3; D gene uncertain. Trimming pared 0 bases from V and 3 bases from J, leaving 16 bases between. The CDR3 is 17 residues long. Germline V gene data show CDR1 as WSHSY and CDR2 as SAAADI.

Many counts were recorded for this clonotype. The chain combines TRBV18 with TRBJ2-3; D not certain. From germline, CDR1 is KGHSH and CDR2 LQKENI. This CDR3 is built from 11 residues. V was cut by 5 bases and J by 6 bases, with 6 bases left in between. CDR3 amino acids: CASSNADTQYF. CDR3 in DNA: TGTGCCAGCTCAAATGCGGATACGCAGTATTTT.

This clonotype was counted at least ten times. The rearrangement uses TRBV7-7 and TRBJ2-3; no clear D gene. CDR1 SSHAT and CDR2 FNYEAQ come from the germline V gene (reference sequence). CDR3 length: 15 residues. The V end was cut by 0 bases, the J end by 2 bases, with 9 bases between. The CDR3 nucleotides are TGTGCCAGCAGCTTAGCGCTTACGGCCACAGATACGCAGTATTTT. Protein: CASSLALTATDTQYF.

This clonotype was seen repeatedly, ten times or more. CDR3 protein: CSAEDSRLQETQYF. CDR3 nucleotides: TGCAGTGCTGAGGACAGCCGACTTCAAGAGACCCAGTACTTC. This chain links TRBV20-1 with TRBJ2-5, with D possibly being TRBD1 (6 bases). Between the trimmed V and J ends, which lost 5 bases and 2 bases, there was a span of 15 bases. The CDR3 has 14 residues. CDR1 and CDR2 (germline): DFQATT, SNEGSKA (reference sequence).

This clonotype was recorded at least ten times. The V gene is TRBV7-2, the J gene TRBJ1-5; D is uncertain. Germline V lookup: CDR1 SGHTA, CDR2 FQGNSA. The CDR3 has 13 residues. V was pared by 4 bases and J by 2 bases, with 6 bases between. In DNA, the CDR3 is TGTGCCAGCAGCTCCGCGGGCAATCAGCCCCAGCATTTT. As protein: CASSSAGNQPQHF.

The chain joins TRBV6-5 to TRBJ2-7; 11 nucleotides agree with TRBD2. J lost 6 bases, V lost 0 bases, and 7 bases had no gene match. CDR1 and CDR2 (germline): MNHEY, SVGAGI. The CDR3 spans 16 residues. The CDR3: CASSYSGTSGPLEQYF. For the CDR3, the DNA is TGTGCCAGCAGTTACTCCGGGACTAGCGGTCCCCTCGAGCAGTACTTC.

At least ten counts were recorded for this clonotype. This chain uses TRBV12-3 or TRBV12-4 with TRBJ1-1; D not resolved. The CDR3 runs to 13 residues. The V and J ends lost 4 bases and 7 bases respectively, with 13 bases between them. CDR3 DNA sequence: TGTGCCAGCAGTTCACTAGCGGGAGGTGAAGCTTTCTTT. Translated: CASSSLAGGEAFF.

Points on this clonotype: Mismatch with germline at one junction end may stem from a read error. The J gene is TRBJ2-1, the V gene TRBV5-1, with D possibly being TRBD2 (5 bases). The germline V gene has CDR1 SGHRS and CDR2 YFSETQ. The CDR3 sequence is 12 residues long. CDR3 bases: TGCGTCAGCAGCCCCCCGGGGAATGAGCAGTTCTTC. Translating it yields CVSSPPGNEQFF.

The chain uses TRBV5-1 and TRBJ2-5, with D possibly called TRBD1 or TRBD2 (6 bases each). With 2 bases removed from V and 5 bases from J, the gap between germline ends came to 16 bases. Germline V gene sequence: CDR1 SGHRS, CDR2 YFSETQ. CDR3 size: 15 residues. The CDR3 DNA reads TGCGCCAGCAGCTTTTCGAGGGGGACTCAGGAGACCCAGTACTTC. Its protein product is CASSFSRGTQETQYF.

About this clonotype: Being one base from a much bigger clone, this may be a read error. The genes are TRBV12-5 and TRBJ2-5; weak D call: TRBD2 (6 bases). V dropped 6 bases and J dropped 9 bases, with 17 bases sitting between them. The germline V gene has CDR1 LGHNT and CDR2 FRNRAP. There are 13 residues in the CDR3. The CDR3: CASGLGGKRSQYF. CDR3 sequence (DNA): TGTGCTAGTGGACTGGGAGGAAAGAGGTCCCAGTACTTC. Combining the CDR3 with reference TRBV12-5 and TRBJ2-5 gives the whole variable domain DARVTQTPRHKVTEMGQEVTMRCQPILGHNTVFWYRQTMMQGLELLAYFRNRAPLDDSGMPKDRFSAEMPDATLATLKIQPSEPRDSAVYFCASGLGGKRSQYFGPGTRLLVL.

This clonotype was counted many times. The V and J genes are TRBV28 and TRBJ1-1; D is unclear. Germline V lookup: CDR1 MDHEN, CDR2 SYDVKM. The CDR3 contains 16 residues. Trimming stripped 1 base from V and 1 base from J, with 13 bases between. CDR3 sequence (DNA): TGTGCCAGCAGTTTATATTTCCCCTCCCAGAACACTGAAGCTTTCTTT. This translates into CASSLYFPSQNTEAFF.

This clonotype was counted ten times or more. The chain employs TRBV5-4 and TRBJ2-2; TRBD2 matches 8 bases. The J segment lost 7 bases and the V segment lost 6 bases, leaving 11 bases of the junction unmatched. The CDR3 is 15 residues long. Germline CDR1 SGHNT, CDR2 YYREEE (reference sequence). The DNA of the CDR3 is TGTGCCAGCACCCTGGAGCGGGAGAGTGGCGGGGAGCTGTTTTTT. It translates to CASTLERESGGELFF.

Many counts were recorded for this clonotype. The V gene is TRBV18, the J gene TRBJ1-1; a weak D match, TRBD1 (6 bases). The germline CDR1 and CDR2 sequences are KGHSH and LQKENI. V lost 3 bases, J lost 2 bases, and 13 bases lay in between. There are 15 residues in the CDR3. The CDR3 region has the DNA TGTGCCAGCTCACCGCTCACAGGGTATAACACTGAAGCTTTCTTT. It encodes CASSPLTGYNTEAFF.

This clonotype was seen more than once but under ten times. This chain uses TRBV10-3 with TRBJ2-1; weak D call: TRBD1 (6 bases). CDR1 ENHRY and CDR2 SYGVKD come from the germline V gene. V was cut by 6 bases and J by 7 bases, with 10 bases left in between. This CDR3 is 12 amino acids long. CDR3: CAIRSTGNEQFF. In DNA, the CDR3 is TGTGCCATCAGATCTACAGGGAATGAGCAGTTCTTC.

A remark on this clonotype: Just one base apart from a much larger clone, this may be a read error. This chain connects TRBV2 to TRBJ2-3; D may be TRBD1 (5 bases). V lost 1 base to trimming and J lost 8 bases, with 7 bases between them. Per the germline V gene, CDR1 is SNHLY and CDR2 is FYNNEI. CDR3 size: 12 residues. CDR3 region: CASSEGGGTQYF. The CDR3 DNA follows: TGTGCCAGCAGTGAAGGGGGCGGTACGCAGTATTTT.

The table lists this clonotype with many counts. The chain couples TRBV19 to TRBJ1-5; no reliable D call. V was clipped by 2 bases and J by 3 bases, with 11 bases between them. Germline V gene lookup returns CDR1 LNHDA and CDR2 SQIVND (reference sequence). The CDR3 has 15 amino acids. CDR3 in amino acids: CASSIRLQNNQPQHF. In DNA, the CDR3 is TGTGCCAGTAGTATAAGGCTTCAAAACAATCAGCCCCAGCATTTT.

As concerns this clonotype: A clone one base away is much larger, so this may be a read error. This chain uses TRBV7-3 with TRBJ2-5; TRBD2 aligns across 11 bases. This CDR3 is built from 16 residues. CDR1 and CDR2 (germline): SGHTA, FQGTGA. The junction had 6 bases not matched to a gene; V was cut back by 2 bases and J by 4 bases. The CDR3 protein is CASSLGTSGTRETQYF. The CDR3 DNA sequence: TGTGCCAGCAGCTTAGGGACTAGCGGAACCCGAGAGACCCAGTACTTC.

V and J are TRBV20-1 and TRBJ2-5; a possible D gene is TRBD1 (6 bases). Trimming removed 3 bases at V and 4 bases at J, with 24 bases between. This CDR3 is built from 17 residues. Germline V gene data show CDR1 as DFQATT and CDR2 as SNEGSKA (reference sequence). The CDR3 here is CSASDVGTGSWTETQYF. In nucleotides, the CDR3 is TGCAGTGCTAGCGATGTGGGTACAGGGTCTTGGACAGAGACCCAGTACTTC.

The V call is TRBV7-2, the J call TRBJ2-3, with 8 bases identical to TRBD2. The CDR3 is 14 residues long. The trim removed 3 bases at V and 4 bases at J, leaving 3 bases unmatched. The germline V gene has CDR1 SGHTA and CDR2 FQGNSA. The CDR3 DNA reads TGTGCCAGCAGCTTCTACGGGGGGGCAGATACGCAGTATTTT. Translation gives CASSFYGGADTQYF.

V usage is TRBV11-1 and J usage is TRBJ2-1; possible D gene TRBD2, 5 bases. V dropped 5 bases and J dropped 0 bases, with 11 bases sitting between them. Germline-derived CDR1 and CDR2 are SGHAT and FQDESV (reference sequence). CDR3 size: 15 residues. The CDR3 spells CASSQVEASYNEQFF. CDR3 sequence (DNA): TGTGCCAGCAGCCAAGTGGAGGCCTCCTACAATGAGCAGTTCTTC.

The CDR3, as DNA: TGTGCCAGCAGTGCGAGGGGCTACTCCTACAATGAGCAGTTCTTC. It is translated as CASSARGYSYNEQFF. The rearrangement links TRBV28 to TRBJ2-1; D might be TRBD1 or TRBD2, each matching 5 bases. The length of the CDR3 is 15 residues. CDR1 is MDHEN and CDR2 is SYDVKM in the germline V gene. V lost 5 bases to trimming and J lost 0 bases, with 11 bases between them.

This clonotype was found many times. V and J are TRBV15 and TRBJ2-5; D perhaps matches TRBD2 (5 bases). The V end was cut by 4 bases, the J end by 5 bases, with 26 bases between. The CDR3 spans 18 residues. Germline V gene lookup returns CDR1 LNHNV and CDR2 YYDKDF (reference sequence). The CDR3 loop reads CATSNTAWLARITETQYF. CDR3 DNA: TGTGCCACCAGCAATACTGCTTGGCTAGCAAGAATAACGGAGACCCAGTACTTC.

This clonotype was counted ten times or more. The chain couples TRBV7-9 to TRBJ1-4; 8 bases are shared with TRBD1. The germline CDR1 and CDR2 sequences are SEHNR and FQNEAQ (reference sequence). Germline trimming cut 5 bases from V and 7 bases from J; bases unmatched to any gene: 6. The CDR3 loop spans 14 amino acids. For the CDR3, the DNA is TGTGCCAGCAGCCCCGGGACAGGCCTTGAAAAACTGTTTTTT. It is translated as CASSPGTGLEKLFF.

On this clonotype: A much more abundant neighbour one base away suggests this may be a read error. The V gene is TRBV10-3, the J gene TRBJ2-5, with D unresolved. V shed 10 bases and J shed 0 bases, with 6 bases lying between them. The CDR3 contains 11 residues. From germline, CDR1 is ENHRY and CDR2 SYGVKD. This chain's CDR3 is CATGYQETQYF. CDR3 nucleotides: TGTGCCACCGGGTACCAAGAGACCCAGTACTTC.

This clonotype showed up many times. The chain employs TRBV6-2 or TRBV6-3 and TRBJ1-1; the D is unclear. CDR3 size: 11 residues. V dropped 8 bases and J dropped 2 bases, with 6 bases sitting between them. The germline gives CDR1 MNHEY, CDR2 SVGEGT. This chain's CDR3 is CASVINTEAFF. DNA of the CDR3: TGTGCCAGCGTAATAAACACTGAAGCTTTCTTT.

This clonotype was seen many times. The chain employs TRBV2 and TRBJ1-4; D remains unclear. The CDR3 is 14 residues long. Per the germline V gene, CDR1 is SNHLY and CDR2 is FYNNEI. Trimming pared 5 bases from V and 5 bases from J, leaving 12 bases between. The CDR3 bases are TGTGCCAGCAGTAAAAGGCGGCCGAATGAAAAACTGTTTTTT. Translating it yields CASSKRRPNEKLFF. Complete variable domain (other parts from reference TRBV2 and TRBJ1-4): EPEVTQTPSHQVTQMGQEVILRCVPISNHLYFYWYRQILGQKVEFLVSFYNNEISEKSEIFDDQFSVERPDGSNFTLKIRSTKLEDSAMYFCASSKRRPNEKLFFGSGTQLSVL.